This TCR beta chain was identified in a study of identical twins. Study-level findings and limits: For cord blood, abundant beta clonotypes had fewer insertions, unlike memory repertoires, which showed none.

The germline V gene has CDR1 MGHDK and CDR2 SYGVNS. Trimming removed 4 bases from V and 7 bases from J, with 19 bases in between. The CDR3 has 15 residues. This clonotype was counted at least ten times. The antigen is unknown. TCRdb recomputed calls from the 5' RACE reads with MiXCR, one row per CDR3 protein. This table has more than 400,000 distinct CDR3 sequences, 13% to 15% appearing once. The same sample was also studied in work on yellow fever vaccine responses in identical twins. That report adds: Reportedly, the response of twins' T cells to the vaccine seemed partly convergent, partly personalized.

Material: CD4+ T cells sorted from blood. The chain links TRBV25-1 to TRBJ1-2; D unclear. This clonotype originated in a woman in her late teens or twenties in good health. CDR3 residues: CASSGQRVGSVGYTF. The CDR3 coding sequence is TGTGCCAGCAGTGGCCAGAGGGTAGGGTCTGTTGGCTACACCTTC.